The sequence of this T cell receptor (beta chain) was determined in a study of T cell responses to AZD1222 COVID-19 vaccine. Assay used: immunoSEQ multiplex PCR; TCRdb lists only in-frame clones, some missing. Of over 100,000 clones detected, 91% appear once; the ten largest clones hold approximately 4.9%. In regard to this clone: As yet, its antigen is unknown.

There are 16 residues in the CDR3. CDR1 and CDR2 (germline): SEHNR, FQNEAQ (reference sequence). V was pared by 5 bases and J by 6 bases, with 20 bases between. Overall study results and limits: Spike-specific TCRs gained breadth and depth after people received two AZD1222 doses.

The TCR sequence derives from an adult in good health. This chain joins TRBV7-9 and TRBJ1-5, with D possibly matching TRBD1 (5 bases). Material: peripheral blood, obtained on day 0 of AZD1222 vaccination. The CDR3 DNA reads TGTGCCAGCAGCAAATCCGGGACCCCCAAGGGTCAGCCCCAGCATTTT. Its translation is CASSKSGTPKGQPQHF. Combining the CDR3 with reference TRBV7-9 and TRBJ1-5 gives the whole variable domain DTGVSQNPRHKITKRGQNVTFRCDPISEHNRLYWYRQTLGQGPEFLTYFQNEAQLEKSRLLSDRFSAERPKGSFSTLEIQRTEQGDSAMYLCASSKSGTPKGQPQHFGDGTRLSIL.